This entry lists 31 T cell receptor beta chains sequenced from one sample in a study of T cells in Graves' hyperthyroidism and ophthalmopathy. TCR beta CDR3 region amplification was performed from RNA transcripts. RT-PCR in the first round (using the HTBI primer set) targeted the TCR CDR3. TCRdb ran MiXCR on the multiplex PCR reads and lists one entry per CDR3 protein. In the table there are around 400,000 distinct CDR3 sequences, roughly 25% of which are singletons. Input material: blood. Every receptor here comes from a man aged 50-60 years with Graves' hyperthyroidism.

Only a few counts were recorded for this clonotype. The chain is built from TRBV13 and TRBJ2-2; 14 bases align to TRBD2. The CDR3 totals 17 residues. Germline-derived CDR1 and CDR2 are PRHDT and FYEKMQ (reference sequence). V was clipped by 5 bases and J by 4 bases; unmatched bases: 6. The CDR3 loop reads CASSRGLAGDSTGELFF. Written as DNA, the CDR3 is TGTGCCAGCAGCCGGGGACTAGCGGGAGATAGCACCGGGGAGCTGTTTTTT.

This clonotype was picked up one time. This chain connects TRBV27 to TRBJ2-2; the D is unclear. The V gene's germline CDR1 is MNHEY and CDR2 SMNVEV (reference sequence). This CDR3 contains 13 residues. Trimming cost V 6 bases and J 6 bases, with 11 bases left between them. Written as DNA, the CDR3 is TGTGCCAGCAGCCCTTTCTTATCCGGGGAGCTGTTTTTT. Amino acids: CASSPFLSGELFF.

This clonotype was seen only once. The genes are TRBV7-9 and TRBJ2-2; possible D gene TRBD1, 6 bases. CDR1 and CDR2 (germline): SEHNR, FQNEAQ (reference sequence). The CDR3 has 15 residues. Trimming took 4 bases from V and 3 from J, leaving 12 bases between them. The CDR3 DNA sequence: TGTGCCAGCAGCTCTGAGGGGGTCTACACCGGGGAGCTGTTTTTT. This gives the protein CASSSEGVYTGELFF.

This clonotype was observed a handful of times. This sequence joins TRBV7-9 and TRBJ2-5, with D maybe TRBD2 (5 bases). This CDR3 contains 14 residues. From germline, CDR1 is SEHNR and CDR2 FQNEAQ (reference sequence). Trimming cost V 1 base and J 9 bases, with 15 bases left between them. This chain's CDR3 is CASSLVGSSRSQYF. CDR3 nucleotide sequence: TGTGCCAGCAGCTTAGTGGGGAGCAGTCGGTCCCAGTACTTC. The variable domain in full, with the rest retrieved from reference TRBV7-9 and TRBJ2-5, is DTGVSQNPRHKITKRGQNVTFRCDPISEHNRLYWYRQTLGQGPEFLTYFQNEAQLEKSRLLSDRFSAERPKGSFSTLEIQRTEQGDSAMYLCASSLVGSSRSQYFGPGTRLLVL.

This clonotype has ten or more counts. The J gene is TRBJ2-7, the V gene TRBV28; unclear D gene. The CDR3 sequence is 11 residues long. Germline V gene data show CDR1 as MDHEN and CDR2 as SYDVKM. Trimming pared 3 bases from V and 4 bases from J, leaving 4 bases between. The CDR3, as DNA: TGTGCCAGCAGTTTTACGTACGAGCAGTACTTC. This translates into CASSFTYEQYF.

This clonotype was observed a handful of times. The rearrangement joins TRBV7-9 to TRBJ1-1; D not certain. CDR3 size: 12 residues. Germline V gives CDR1 SEHNR, CDR2 FQNEAQ (reference sequence). Trimming shortened V by 2 bases and J by 10 bases, and 11 bases separated the two germline ends. This CDR3 is CASSLSPTRAFF. The CDR3 nucleotides read TGTGCCAGCAGCTTAAGCCCGACTAGAGCTTTCTTT.

CDR3: CASSFQRGEQFF. The CDR3, as DNA: TGTGCCAGCAGTTTCCAAAGGGGTGAGCAGTTCTTC. V usage is TRBV12-3 or TRBV12-4 and J usage is TRBJ2-1; D is possibly TRBD1 (5 bases). Trimming shortened V by 3 bases and J by 9 bases, and 9 bases separated the two germline ends. The CDR3 has 12 residues.

The CDR3 sequence: CATSESGTGLSYEQYF. In DNA, the CDR3 is TGTGCCACCAGTGAATCCGGGACAGGGCTTTCATACGAGCAGTACTTC. V and J are TRBV24-1 and TRBJ2-7; 9 nucleotides agree with TRBD1. J gave up 4 bases and V 4 bases, and 10 bases lay outside the gene matches. Germline-derived CDR1 and CDR2 are KGHDR and SFDVKD. The CDR3 is 16 residues long.

This clonotype has a count of ten or more. This chain uses TRBV5-1 with TRBJ1-1; D remains ambiguous. Trimming cost V 2 bases and J 4 bases, with 12 bases left between them. Germline V gene sequence: CDR1 SGHRS, CDR2 YFSETQ. There are 14 residues in the CDR3. The CDR3 DNA reads as TGCGCCAGCAGCTTATCGCAGACAAGCACTGAAGCTTTCTTT. It codes for CASSLSQTSTEAFF. Looking up the rest from reference TRBV5-1 and TRBJ1-1 gives the full variable domain: KAGVTQTPRYLIKTRGQQVTLSCSPISGHRSVSWYQQTPGQGLQFLFEYFSETQRNKGNFPGRFSGRQFSNSRSEMNVSTLELGDSALYLCASSLSQTSTEAFFGQGTRLTVV.

This clonotype was seen only once. The chain combines TRBV24-1 with TRBJ2-7, with D hard to call. Trimming left V 3 bases short and J 7 bases short, with 9 bases between. This CDR3 spans 12 amino acids. Germline V gene data show CDR1 as KGHDR and CDR2 as SFDVKD. CDR3 in amino acids: CATSDPLGEQYF. CDR3 coding DNA: TGTGCCACCAGTGATCCCCTGGGGGAGCAGTACTTC.

This chain connects TRBV6-1 to TRBJ2-7, with a tentative D call TRBD1 (6 bases). In germline, CDR1 is MNHNS, CDR2 SASEGT. V was pared by 5 bases and J by 3 bases, with 11 bases between. The CDR3 runs 13 residues. DNA for the CDR3: TGTGCCAGCAGTCGGGACATTCTCTACGAGCAGTACTTC. Translation: CASSRDILYEQYF.

This clonotype has ten or more counts. The genes are TRBV7-8 and TRBJ2-5; tentatively, D is TRBD2 (5 bases). Germline V CDR1 and CDR2: SGHVS, FQNEAQ. This CDR3 comprises 12 residues. V gave up 5 bases and J gave up 5 bases, with 9 bases separating them. In DNA, the CDR3 is TGTGCCAGCAGCCTCTCGGGGGAGACCCAGTACTTC. Translating gives CASSLSGETQYF.

This clonotype was counted only a few times. The chain recombines TRBV18 with TRBJ2-1, with D unclear. The CDR3 contains 13 residues. Between the trimmed V and J ends, which lost 2 bases and 8 bases, there was a span of 10 bases. The germline CDR1 and CDR2 sequences are KGHSH and LQKENI. CDR3 sequence reads: CASSPMGVHEQFF. The CDR3 DNA sequence: TGTGCCAGCTCACCAATGGGTGTGCATGAGCAGTTCTTC.

The gene calls are TRBV3-1 and TRBJ2-5; D is possibly TRBD2 (5 bases). The CDR3 contains 11 residues. The V end lost 5 bases, the J end lost 7 bases, and 8 bases lay between the germline ends. From germline, CDR1 is LGHDT and CDR2 YNNKEL (reference sequence). Here the CDR3 reads CASSIEGTQYF. CDR3 sequence (DNA): TGTGCCAGCAGCATAGAGGGGACCCAGTACTTC.

This clonotype was detected many times. The chain combines TRBV28 with TRBJ1-2, with D unresolved. The CDR3 consists of 12 residues. V lost 3 bases to trimming and J lost 5 bases, with 7 bases between them. CDR1 and CDR2 from the germline V gene are MDHEN and SYDVKM. The CDR3 sequence: CASSLGGYGYTF. CDR3 nucleotide sequence: TGTGCCAGCAGTTTGGGAGGATATGGCTACACCTTC.

This chain links TRBV7-7 with TRBJ2-1; TRBD2 agrees at 16 bases. Germline CDR1 SSHAT, CDR2 FNYEAQ (reference sequence). The CDR3 is 20 residues long. Trimming at V came to 0 bases and at J to 9 bases, leaving 14 bases not matched to a gene. CDR3 in DNA: TGTGCCAGCAGCTTAGCTCCCGGGACTAGCGGGAGGGCCCACAATGTTGAGCAGTTCTTC. Translated: CASSLAPGTSGRAHNVEQFF.

A few counts support this clonotype. The chain carries TRBV24-1 and TRBJ2-1; D not certain. V was cut by 3 bases and J by 8 bases, with 16 bases left in between. CDR1 and CDR2 from the germline V gene are KGHDR and SFDVKD. CDR3 length: 15 amino acids. CDR3: CATSDISSLGDEQFF. Here the CDR3 DNA reads TGTGCCACCAGTGATATCTCGTCCCTAGGCGATGAGCAGTTCTTC.

This clonotype was observed at least ten times. The V gene is TRBV7-9, the J gene TRBJ2-3; D unresolved. V lost 0 bases and J lost 2, with 12 bases in between. The CDR3 has 16 amino acids. Germline lookup yields CDR1 SEHNR and CDR2 FQNEAQ (reference sequence). The DNA for the CDR3 is TGTGCCAGCAGCTTAGCGCCCGGGTCCGTCACAGATACGCAGTATTTT. Its protein product is CASSLAPGSVTDTQYF.

This clonotype has a count of ten or more. The chain links TRBV7-6 to TRBJ2-5, with 11 bases matching TRBD2. In germline, CDR1 is SGHVS, CDR2 FNYEAQ. J was trimmed by 2 bases and V by 4 bases; bases with no gene match: 12. The CDR3 is made up of 18 amino acids. The CDR3 DNA reads TGTGCCAGCAGCTCCGGATTACGGGTAGCGGGAGGGCAAGAGACCCAGTACTTC. Protein product: CASSSGLRVAGGQETQYF.

V and J are TRBV20-1 and TRBJ2-3; 12 nucleotides match TRBD2. The germline V gene encodes CDR1 DFQATT and CDR2 SNEGSKA (reference sequence). Trimming cost V 5 bases and J 6 bases; bases outside gene matches: 12. The CDR3 totals 16 residues. The CDR3 nucleotides read TGCAGTGCTTCACCGCCTAGCGGGAGGGCCGGGGATACGCAGTATTTT. The encoded protein is CSASPPSGRAGDTQYF.

There are a few counts of this clonotype. This chain joins TRBV6-1 and TRBJ2-1; 8 bases fit TRBD1. Trimming at V came to 7 bases and at J to 5 bases, leaving 4 bases not matched to a gene. Germline CDR1 MNHNS, CDR2 SASEGT. The CDR3 covers 13 residues. The CDR3 bases are TGTGCCAGCAAGGGACAGGAAGACAATGAGCAGTTCTTC. Translation: CASKGQEDNEQFF.

About this clonotype: Given a much more abundant clone one base away, this may be a read error. V and J are TRBV27 and TRBJ2-5, with TRBD1 identical over 10 bases. CDR1 MNHEY and CDR2 SMNVEV come from the germline V gene (reference sequence). The CDR3 sequence is 16 residues long. CDR3 DNA sequence: TGTGCCGGCAGTCCTGAACCGGGACAGGGGCAAGAGACCCAGTACTTC. It is translated as CAGSPEPGQGQETQYF.

In this sample, this clonotype turned up a few times. V and J are TRBV10-1 and TRBJ2-2; D might be TRBD1 (5 bases). Germline loops: CDR1 WNHNN, CDR2 SYGVQD (reference sequence). Trimming pared 3 bases from V and 0 bases from J, leaving 14 bases between. The CDR3 is 17 residues long. CDR3 nucleotide sequence: TGCGCCAGCAGTGACCCTAGGGGCCCGGCGAACACCGGGGAGCTGTTTTTT. Residues: CASSDPRGPANTGELFF.

The chain recombines TRBV12-3 or TRBV12-4 with TRBJ2-1; 7 nucleotides align to TRBD2. There are 15 residues in the CDR3. V trimming: 7 bases; J trimming: 6 bases; junction bases outside the gene matches: 12. CDR3 in amino acids: CASIGRADLTNEQFF. The CDR3 DNA reads TGTGCCAGCATTGGGAGGGCCGACCTGACCAATGAGCAGTTCTTC.

A word on this clonotype: This sequence may be a read error, since a much larger clone differs from it by one base. This chain connects TRBV4-2 to TRBJ1-2, with unresolved D. Germline V gene data show CDR1 as LGHNA and CDR2 as YNFKEQ. V gave up 0 bases and J gave up 4 bases, with 0 bases separating them. This CDR3 has 11 residues. The CDR3 protein is CASSQDYGYTF. In DNA form, the CDR3 reads TGTGCCAGCAGCCAAGACTATGGCTACACCTTC.

The rearrangement uses TRBV12-3 or TRBV12-4 and TRBJ1-2, with TRBD1 matching over 9 bases. The CDR3 sequence is 13 residues long. The junction had 11 bases not matched to a gene; V was cut back by 7 bases and J by 11 bases. The CDR3 sequence: CASTVQGARSYTF. The CDR3 nucleotides read TGTGCCAGCACCGTACAGGGGGCGAGGAGTTACACCTTC.

This clonotype showed up many times. V is TRBV11-2 and J is TRBJ2-1; D gene unclear. Germline V lookup: CDR1 SGHAT, CDR2 FQNNGV. V was trimmed by 1 base and J by 2 bases, leaving 6 bases between them. The CDR3 has 14 amino acids. The CDR3 region has the DNA TGTGCCAGCAGCTTAGGCCTAGCCTACAATGAGCAGTTCTTC. It translates to CASSLGLAYNEQFF.

In its sample, this clonotype was seen many times. V usage is TRBV28 and J usage is TRBJ2-1, with 12 positions matching TRBD2. Germline loops: CDR1 MDHEN, CDR2 SYDVKM. The junction had 16 bases not matched to a gene; V was cut back by 6 bases and J by 4 bases. This CDR3 is 19 amino acids long. Written as DNA, the CDR3 is TGTGCCAGCAGCCCCCCCCGAGGACTAGCGGGAAGTTTTTACAATGAGCAGTTCTTC. Translated: CASSPPRGLAGSFYNEQFF.

This clonotype was seen a handful of times. The rearrangement joins TRBV15 to TRBJ2-3; TRBD1 matches 9 bases. Germline V lookup: CDR1 LNHNV, CDR2 YYDKDF (reference sequence). Trimming took 4 bases from V and 4 from J; bases not matched to a gene: 6. This CDR3 is built from 15 residues. The CDR3 here is CATSIQGAASDTQYF. As DNA, the CDR3 is TGTGCCACCAGCATACAGGGGGCTGCGTCAGATACGCAGTATTTT.

The gene calls are TRBV7-2 and TRBJ1-1; no definite D call. Germline V gene data show CDR1 as SGHTA and CDR2 as FQGNSA. The CDR3 length is 14 residues. Trimming removed 3 bases from V and 5 bases from J, with 13 bases in between. In nucleotides, the CDR3 is TGTGCCAGCAGCTTGGGAAGGGTTGGAACTGAAGCTTTCTTT. Translated: CASSLGRVGTEAFF.

J is TRBJ2-5 and V is TRBV28; 15 bases align to TRBD2. Trimming cost V 5 bases and J 1 base; bases outside gene matches: 14. This CDR3 region has 20 residues. Germline CDR1 reads MDHEN; CDR2 reads SYDVKM. CDR3 bases: TGTGCCAGCAGTGTCGTTGTAGGGACTAGCGGGAGGTGGGTCCAAGAGACCCAGTACTTC. Encoded protein: CASSVVVGTSGRWVQETQYF.